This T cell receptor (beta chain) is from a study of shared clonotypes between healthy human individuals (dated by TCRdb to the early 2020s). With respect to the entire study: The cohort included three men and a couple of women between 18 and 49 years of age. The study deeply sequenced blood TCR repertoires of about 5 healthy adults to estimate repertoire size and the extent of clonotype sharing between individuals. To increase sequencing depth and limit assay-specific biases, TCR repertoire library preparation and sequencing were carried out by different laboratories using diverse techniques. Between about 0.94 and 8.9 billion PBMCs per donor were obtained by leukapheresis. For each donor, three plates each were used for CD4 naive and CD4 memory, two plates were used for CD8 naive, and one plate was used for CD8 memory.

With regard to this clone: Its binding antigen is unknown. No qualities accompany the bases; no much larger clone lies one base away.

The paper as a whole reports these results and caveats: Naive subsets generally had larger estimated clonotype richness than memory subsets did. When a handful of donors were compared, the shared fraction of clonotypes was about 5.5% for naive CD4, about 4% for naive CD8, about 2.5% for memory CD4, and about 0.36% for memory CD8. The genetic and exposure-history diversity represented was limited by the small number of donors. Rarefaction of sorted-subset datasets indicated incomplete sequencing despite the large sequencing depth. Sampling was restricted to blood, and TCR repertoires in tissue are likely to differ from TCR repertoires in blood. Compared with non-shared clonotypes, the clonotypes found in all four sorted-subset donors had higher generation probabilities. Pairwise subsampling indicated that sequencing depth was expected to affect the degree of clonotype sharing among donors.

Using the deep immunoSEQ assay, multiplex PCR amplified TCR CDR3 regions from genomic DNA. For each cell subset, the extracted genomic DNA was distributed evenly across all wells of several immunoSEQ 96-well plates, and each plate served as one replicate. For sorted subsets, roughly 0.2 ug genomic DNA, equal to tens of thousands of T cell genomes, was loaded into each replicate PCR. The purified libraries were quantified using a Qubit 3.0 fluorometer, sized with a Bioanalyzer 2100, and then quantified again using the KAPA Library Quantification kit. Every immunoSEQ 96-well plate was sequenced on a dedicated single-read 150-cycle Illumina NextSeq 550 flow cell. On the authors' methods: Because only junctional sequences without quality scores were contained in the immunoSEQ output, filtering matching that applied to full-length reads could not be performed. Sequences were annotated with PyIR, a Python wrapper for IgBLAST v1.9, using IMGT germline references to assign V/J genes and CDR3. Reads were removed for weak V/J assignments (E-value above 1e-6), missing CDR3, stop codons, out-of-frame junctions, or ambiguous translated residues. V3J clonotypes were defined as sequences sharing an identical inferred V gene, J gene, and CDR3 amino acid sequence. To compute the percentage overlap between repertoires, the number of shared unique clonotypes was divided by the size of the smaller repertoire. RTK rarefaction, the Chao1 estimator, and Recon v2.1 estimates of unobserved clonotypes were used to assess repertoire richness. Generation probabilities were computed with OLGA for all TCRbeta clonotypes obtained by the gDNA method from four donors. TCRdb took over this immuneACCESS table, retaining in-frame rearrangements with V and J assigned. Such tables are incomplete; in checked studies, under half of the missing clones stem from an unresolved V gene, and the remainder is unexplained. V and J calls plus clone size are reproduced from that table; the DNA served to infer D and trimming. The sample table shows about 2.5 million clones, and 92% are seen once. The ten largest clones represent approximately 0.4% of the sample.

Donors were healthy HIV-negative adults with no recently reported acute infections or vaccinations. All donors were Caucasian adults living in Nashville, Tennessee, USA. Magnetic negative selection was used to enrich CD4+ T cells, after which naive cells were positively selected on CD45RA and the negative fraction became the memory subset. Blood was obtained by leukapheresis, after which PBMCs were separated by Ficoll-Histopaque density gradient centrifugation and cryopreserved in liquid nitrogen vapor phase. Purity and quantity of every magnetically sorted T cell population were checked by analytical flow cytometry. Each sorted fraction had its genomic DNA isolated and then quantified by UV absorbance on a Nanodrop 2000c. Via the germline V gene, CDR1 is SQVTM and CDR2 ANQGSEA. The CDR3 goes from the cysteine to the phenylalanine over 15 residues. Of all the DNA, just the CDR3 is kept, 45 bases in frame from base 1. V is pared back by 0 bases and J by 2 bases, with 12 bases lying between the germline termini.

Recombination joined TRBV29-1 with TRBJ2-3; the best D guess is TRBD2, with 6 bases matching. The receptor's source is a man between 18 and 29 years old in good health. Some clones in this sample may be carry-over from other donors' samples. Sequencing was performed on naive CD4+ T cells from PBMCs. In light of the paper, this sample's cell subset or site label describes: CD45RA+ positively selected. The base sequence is TGCAGCGTTGAAGAGGCGGGACGCGTCACAGATACGCAGTATTTT. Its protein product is CSVEEAGRVTDTQYF.